Listed here are 26 T cell receptor beta chains from one sample, sequenced in a study of cytomegalovirus exposure and HLA in healthy donors. Assay: immunoSEQ multiplex PCR; the TCRdb copy retains only in-frame clones and omits some. This sample has around 250,000 clones, with almost 90% found just once. The sequenced sample consisted of PBMCs. The receptors come from a woman aged 18-29 years in good health and CMV-seronegative.

The chain employs TRBV27 and TRBJ2-3; 14 bases map to TRBD2. The CDR3 covers 17 residues. The J segment lost 4 bases and the V segment lost 5 bases, leaving 8 bases of the junction unmatched. CDR1 and CDR2 (germline): MNHEY, SMNVEV (reference sequence). The CDR3 here is CASSRRLAGGQADTQYF. CDR3 DNA sequence: TGTGCCAGCAGTCGCCGACTAGCGGGGGGGCAGGCAGATACGCAGTATTTT.

The J gene is TRBJ2-3, the V gene TRBV19, with 8 nucleotides matching TRBD1. The V gene's germline CDR1 is LNHDA and CDR2 SQIVND (reference sequence). Germline trimming cut 4 bases from V and 0 bases from J; bases unmatched to any gene: 6. The CDR3 totals 16 residues. The CDR3 here is CASSTWTGTSTDTQYF. DNA of the CDR3: TGTGCCAGTAGTACCTGGACAGGGACGAGCACAGATACGCAGTATTTT.

The chain is built from TRBV10-3 and TRBJ1-5; D not resolved. The V and J ends lost 4 bases and 0 bases respectively, with 22 bases between them. Germline V gives CDR1 ENHRY, CDR2 SYGVKD. The CDR3 contains 19 residues. DNA for the CDR3: TGTGCCATCAGTGTCCAGCCTACGGGTGGACTCAATAGCAATCAGCCCCAGCATTTT. It yields the protein CAISVQPTGGLNSNQPQHF.

The chain is built from TRBV19 and TRBJ2-1; TRBD2 agrees at 9 bases. CDR1 is LNHDA and CDR2 is SQIVND in the germline V gene (reference sequence). J lost 0 bases, V lost 5 bases, and 8 bases had no gene match. This CDR3 is built from 17 residues. Here the CDR3 DNA reads TGTGCCAGTAGTTCCCTTAGCGGGGGAATCTCCTACAATGAGCAGTTCTTC. Its translation is CASSSLSGGISYNEQFF.

The chain recombines TRBV7-9 with TRBJ1-1; no definite D call. From germline, CDR1 is SEHNR and CDR2 FQNEAQ (reference sequence). V lost 4 bases to trimming and J lost 4 bases, with 10 bases between them. The CDR3 is 13 amino acids. The CDR3 DNA sequence: TGTGCCAGCAGCTCAACAGCCTCCACTGAAGCTTTCTTT. Translating gives CASSSTASTEAFF.

V is TRBV19 and J is TRBJ2-2, with TRBD2 matching 10 bases. The V gene end was trimmed by 3 bases and the J gene end by 4 bases; junction bases not matched to a gene: 2. The germline V gene has CDR1 LNHDA and CDR2 SQIVND (reference sequence). The CDR3 contains 15 residues. CDR3 protein: CASSIGLAVTGELFF. CDR3 nucleotide sequence: TGTGCCAGTAGTATCGGACTAGCGGTCACCGGGGAGCTGTTTTTT.

V gene TRBV30 combines with J gene TRBJ2-7; D remains ambiguous. The ends were cut back, 7 bases at V and 6 bases at J, with 16 bases in the middle. The CDR3 length is 12 residues. Germline V gene data show CDR1 as GTSNPN and CDR2 as SVGIG (reference sequence). This CDR3 is CASNQVAGEQYF. The CDR3 bases are TGTGCCTCAAACCAGGTGGCCGGCGAGCAGTACTTC. The full variable domain, rest sourced from reference TRBV30 and TRBJ2-7, is SQTIHQWPATLVQPVGSPLSLECTVEGTSNPNLYWYRQAAGRGLQLLFYSVGIGQISSEVPQNLSASRPQDRQFILSSKKLLLSDSGFYLCASNQVAGEQYFGPGTRLTVT.

The chain links TRBV7-6 to TRBJ1-6; TRBD1 agrees at 7 bases. Germline V lookup: CDR1 SGHVS, CDR2 FNYEAQ. This CDR3 contains 15 residues. Trimming removed 1 base from V and 9 bases from J; junction bases left unmatched: 6. For the CDR3, the DNA is TGTGCCAGCAGCTTAGAACAGGGGAGCGTTTCACCCCTCCACTTT. Encoded protein: CASSLEQGSVSPLHF.

The chain recombines TRBV9 with TRBJ2-2; D uncertain. The CDR3 contains 15 residues. Trimming left V 0 bases short and J 7 bases short, with 13 bases between. CDR1 and CDR2 (germline): SGDLS, YYNGEE. DNA for the CDR3: TGTGCCAGCAGCGTAGTTGGCAGACACAACGGGGAGCTGTTTTTT. Residues: CASSVVGRHNGELFF.

This clone was found once. The V gene is TRBV2, the J gene TRBJ2-1; maybe TRBD2 (7 bases). V shed 6 bases and J shed 8 bases, with 20 bases lying between them. CDR3 length equals 15 residues. CDR1 and CDR2 (germline): SNHLY, FYNNEI. The CDR3 here is CASSDEGGAQDEQFF. The CDR3 coding sequence is TGTGCCAGCAGCGATGAGGGGGGGGCGCAGGATGAGCAGTTCTTC.

V usage is TRBV18 and J usage is TRBJ2-7; TRBD1 might be the D (6 bases). The CDR3 has 15 residues. Trimming cost V 2 bases and J 1 base, with 12 bases left between them. The V gene's germline CDR1 is KGHSH and CDR2 LQKENI. The CDR3 protein is CASSPYTGQSYEQYF. The CDR3 coding sequence is TGTGCCAGCTCACCATATACAGGACAGTCCTACGAGCAGTACTTC. The full variable domain, rest sourced from reference TRBV18 and TRBJ2-7, is NAGVMQNPRHLVRRRGQEARLRCSPMKGHSHVYWYRQLPEEGLKFMVYLQKENIIDESGMPKERFSAEFPKEGPSILRIQQVVRGDSAAYFCASSPYTGQSYEQYFGPGTRLTVT.

The V call is TRBV28, the J call TRBJ1-5; 10 bases line up with TRBD1. With V trimmed by 5 bases and J by 0 bases, 7 bases remained unmatched. Germline values: CDR1 MDHEN, CDR2 SYDVKM. The CDR3 spans 17 residues. CDR3 amino acids: CASSNPGQGNSNQPQHF. The DNA of the CDR3 is TGTGCCAGCAGTAACCCGGGACAGGGGAATAGCAATCAGCCCCAGCATTTT. Based on the CDR3 plus reference TRBV28 and TRBJ1-5, the full variable domain is DVKVTQSSRYLVKRTGEKVFLECVQDMDHENMFWYRQDPGLGLRLIYFSYDVKMKEKGDIPEGYSVSREKKERFSLILESASTNQTSMYLCASSNPGQGNSNQPQHFGDGTRLSIL.

The gene calls are TRBV19 and TRBJ2-7; maybe TRBD2 (5 bases). Trimming left V 0 bases short and J 2 bases short, with 11 bases between. Germline values: CDR1 LNHDA, CDR2 SQIVND (reference sequence). The CDR3 loop spans 15 amino acids. CDR3 sequence: CASSIDLGRAYEQYV. The CDR3 DNA is TGTGCCAGTAGTATAGATCTAGGGAGAGCCTACGAGCAGTACGTC.

The chain employs TRBV27 and TRBJ2-1, with 11 bases lining up with TRBD2. The length of the CDR3 is 15 residues. The germline CDR1 and CDR2 sequences are MNHEY and SMNVEV (reference sequence). V gave up 5 bases and J gave up 3 bases; unmatched junction bases: 3. CDR3 DNA: TGTGCCAGCAGTACTAGCGGGGGCCACTACAATGAGCAGTTCTTC. The encoded protein is CASSTSGGHYNEQFF.

The chain carries TRBV5-4 and TRBJ1-1, with D uncertain. Per the germline V gene, CDR1 is SGHNT and CDR2 is YYREEE (reference sequence). The CDR3 is 12 amino acids. V was cut by 3 bases and J by 5 bases, with 8 bases left in between. This CDR3 reads CASSYRGTEAFF. In DNA, the CDR3 is TGTGCCAGCAGCTACCGGGGAACTGAAGCTTTCTTT.

This rearrangement joins TRBV7-9 to TRBJ2-2; D remains unclear. The germline V gene encodes CDR1 SEHNR and CDR2 FQNEAQ (reference sequence). Trimming cost V 5 bases and J 4 bases, with 5 bases left between them. This CDR3 spans 12 amino acids. Here the CDR3 DNA reads TGTGCCAGCAGCGCGCCCACCGGGGAGCTGTTTTTT. This encodes CASSAPTGELFF.

The chain couples TRBV29-1 to TRBJ1-1; D gene uncertain. Germline-derived CDR1 and CDR2 are SQVTM and ANQGSEA. Trimming removed 7 bases at V and 1 base at J, with 10 bases between. This CDR3 contains 12 residues. CDR3 in DNA: TGCAGCGAGAGGGCGCCGAACACTGAAGCTTTCTTT. Protein: CSERAPNTEAFF.

This chain uses TRBV4-3 with TRBJ1-1; D might be TRBD1 (6 bases). Germline CDR1 and CDR2: LGHNA and YSLEER. V lost 2 bases and J lost 8, with 18 bases in between. This CDR3 comprises 15 residues. CDR3 sequence: CASSQLDSRGSEAFF. The CDR3 DNA sequence: TGCGCCAGCAGCCAACTGGACAGCCGAGGGTCGGAAGCTTTCTTT.

The rearrangement uses TRBV6-1 and TRBJ2-6; 8 nucleotides match TRBD1. The V segment lost 2 bases and the J segment 2 bases; nucleotides outside the gene matches: 2. The CDR3 consists of 16 residues. Germline assignment: CDR1 MNHNS and CDR2 SASEGT. The CDR3 nucleotides read TGTGCCAGCAGTGAATCGGGACAGGCTGGGGCCAACGTCCTGACTTTC. Translated: CASSESGQAGANVLTF.

The V call is TRBV7-9, the J call TRBJ2-7; 7 positions agree with TRBD2. The CDR3 is 15 amino acids. The trim removed 5 bases at V and 1 base at J, leaving 8 bases unmatched. The germline V gene encodes CDR1 SEHNR and CDR2 FQNEAQ (reference sequence). The CDR3 spells CASSHGTGGSYEQYF. CDR3 sequence (DNA): TGTGCCAGCAGCCACGGGACCGGGGGGTCCTACGAGCAGTACTTC.

CDR3 coding DNA: TGTGCCAGCAGTAAGGGGACAGGGAGAAGTTACGAGCAGTACGTC. Translation: CASSKGTGRSYEQYV. The chain combines TRBV6-6 with TRBJ2-7; TRBD1 aligns across 9 bases. Germline lookup yields CDR1 MNHNY and CDR2 SVGAGI (reference sequence). The J segment lost 4 bases and the V segment lost 5 bases, leaving 9 bases of the junction unmatched. The CDR3 is 15 residues long.

This chain joins TRBV13 and TRBJ1-2, with D possibly matching TRBD1 (5 bases). The V and J ends lost 1 base and 7 bases respectively, with 16 bases between them. Per the germline V gene, CDR1 is PRHDT and CDR2 is FYEKMQ (reference sequence). This CDR3 region has 15 residues. The chain's CDR3 is CASSLDFGQGSGYTF. As DNA, the CDR3 is TGTGCCAGCAGCTTAGATTTCGGGCAGGGTAGTGGCTACACCTTC.

The chain recombines TRBV28 with TRBJ2-1; 7 nucleotides agree with TRBD1. The CDR3 runs to 15 residues. Germline-derived CDR1 and CDR2 are MDHEN and SYDVKM. V lost 6 bases and J lost 6; bases outside the gene matches: 11. In nucleotides, the CDR3 is TGTGCCAGCAGCCCCGACAGGGTGGCCACCAATGAGCAGTTCTTC. Amino acid sequence: CASSPDRVATNEQFF.

The count of this clone is one. The V gene is TRBV7-6, the J gene TRBJ2-6; weak D call: TRBD2 (5 bases). Between the trimmed V and J ends, which lost 5 bases and 0 bases, there was a span of 8 bases. CDR1 and CDR2 from the germline V gene are SGHVS and FNYEAQ. CDR3 length: 15 amino acids. The CDR3 nucleotides read TGTGCCAGCAGCCGAGGGTCCTCTGGGGCCAACGTCCTGACTTTC. Translating gives CASSRGSSGANVLTF.

V usage is TRBV29-1 and J usage is TRBJ2-1; 11 positions agree with TRBD1. The CDR3 contains 11 residues. CDR1 is SQVTM and CDR2 is ANQGSEA in the germline V gene. The V gene end was trimmed by 5 bases and the J gene end by 10 bases; junction bases not matched to a gene: 1. Here the CDR3 reads CSVRDRGEQFF. The CDR3 DNA reads as TGCAGCGTTAGGGACAGGGGGGAGCAGTTCTTC.

The gene calls are TRBV30 and TRBJ1-5; 8 bases line up with TRBD1. Germline V gives CDR1 GTSNPN, CDR2 SVGIG (reference sequence). V gave up 2 bases and J gave up 7 bases; unmatched junction bases: 7. This CDR3 is 14 amino acids long. In DNA, the CDR3 is TGTGCCTGGAGTTTCGGACAGGGTGGACAGCCCCAGCATTTT. Translation: CAWSFGQGGQPQHF. Supplemented by reference TRBV30 and TRBJ1-5, the full variable domain reads SQTIHQWPATLVQPVGSPLSLECTVEGTSNPNLYWYRQAAGRGLQLLFYSVGIGQISSEVPQNLSASRPQDRQFILSSKKLLLSDSGFYLCAWSFGQGGQPQHFGDGTRLSIL.